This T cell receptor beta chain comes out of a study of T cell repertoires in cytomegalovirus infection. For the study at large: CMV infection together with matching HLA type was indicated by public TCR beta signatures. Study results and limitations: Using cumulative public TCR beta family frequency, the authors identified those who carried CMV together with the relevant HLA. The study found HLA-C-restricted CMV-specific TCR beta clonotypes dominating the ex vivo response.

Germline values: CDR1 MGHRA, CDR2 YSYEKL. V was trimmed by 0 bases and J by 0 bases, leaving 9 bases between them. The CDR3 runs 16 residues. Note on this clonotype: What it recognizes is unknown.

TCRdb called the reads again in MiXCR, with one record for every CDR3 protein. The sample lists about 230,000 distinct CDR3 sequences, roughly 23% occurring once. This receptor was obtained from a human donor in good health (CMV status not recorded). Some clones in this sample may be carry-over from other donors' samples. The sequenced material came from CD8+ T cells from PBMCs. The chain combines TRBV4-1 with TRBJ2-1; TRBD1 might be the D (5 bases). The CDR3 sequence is CASSQEFDSSYNEQFF. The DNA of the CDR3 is TGCGCCAGCAGCCAAGAATTTGACAGCTCCTACAATGAGCAGTTCTTC.